This T cell receptor (beta chain) came from a study of identifying expanded T cells in peripheral blood. General observations from the study: Technical replicates showed roughly 1.2 changed clones; roughly two weeks about 16.4; four weeks 19. Clone count variance between roughly 2-week samples rose with total template count.

Germline CDR1 KGHSH, CDR2 LQKENI. J lost 3 bases, V lost 9 bases, and 10 bases had no gene match. The CDR3 covers 14 residues. Sequencing used immunoSEQ multiplex PCR; TCRdb keeps in-frame clones, though not all of them. The sample yields under 150,000 clones, 84% seen once. With regard to this clone: What it binds is unknown.

The TCR sequence derives from a person between 18 and 75 years old in good health. The sample was blood. V and J are TRBV18 and TRBJ2-5, with 7 bases matching TRBD2. CDR3 nucleotides: TGTGCCAGTTCCAGGTTCCGGGAGGAAGAGACCCAGTACTTC. This encodes CASSRFREEETQYF.